This entry concerns a single T cell receptor (beta chain). Patients in Seattle were enrolled during active infection, then followed longitudinally. This entry belongs to a study of blood T cell repertoires in COVID-19. As for the study in general: From T cells, B-cell-depleted T cells, or PBMCs came the material, which was cDNA or gDNA.

In the original analysis: Estimates of nucleated cell counts were drawn from the amplification of reference gene primers. Some clones are missing from TCRdb's copy, which holds only in-frame ones; the method was immunoSEQ multiplex PCR. V, J and clone size are taken as reported in that table, and D and trimming were inferred from the DNA itself. The sample includes some 390,000 clones, approximately 89% of them seen just once. CDR3 length: 12 amino acids. Germline V gives CDR1 GTSNPN, CDR2 SVGIG (reference sequence). V was trimmed by 5 bases and J by 6 bases, leaving 13 bases between them. The sequenced sample consisted of peripheral blood. This chain connects TRBV30 to TRBJ1-1; tentative D call: TRBD1 (5 bases). The sequence came from a woman aged 40 to 49 with COVID-19, enrolled during active disease. The CDR3 spells CAWLRGQAEAFF. CDR3 nucleotides: TGTGCCTGGTTAAGGGGCCAGGCTGAAGCTTTCTTT.